This T cell receptor beta chain was documented in a study of OX40 agonist ivuxolimab in advanced cancers. Study-level background: The costimulatory receptor OX40 (CD134) was targeted by ivuxolimab, a fully human IgG2 agonistic monoclonal antibody. Intravenous ivuxolimab was administered to patients every 2 weeks at six dose levels: 0.01, 0.1, 0.3, 1.5, 3 and 10 mg/kg. Of the roughly 51 patients in dose escalation, about 20 had hepatocellular carcinoma, some 15 had melanoma, 9 had renal cell carcinoma and 9 had head and neck cancer. In the dose-escalation cohort, 82.7% of patients were male, and the mean age was roughly 56 years with a range of roughly 23 to 90. Prior anti-PD-1, anti-PD-L1 or anti-CTLA-4 therapy was permitted, and checkpoint inhibitors had been received by approximately 39% of dose-escalation patients. Partial responses occurred in three dose-escalation patients, of whom one had hepatocellular carcinoma and two had cutaneous melanoma. The purpose of peripheral TCRbeta sequencing was to test whether ivuxolimab changed TCR sequence diversity and led to clonal T-cell expansion. The paper reports the monotherapy dose-escalation portion (N of about 50 patients) of the phase I ivuxolimab trial.

The CDR3, from cysteine to phenylalanine, totals 17 residues. The kept DNA is CDR3 alone, 51 bases in frame from the first base. V is clipped by 0 bases and J by 5 bases, and the sequence between their germline boundaries is 15 bases long. The germline V gene gives CDR1 as SGHDT and CDR2 as YYEEEE. Patients with a history of autoimmune disease or receiving systemic immunosuppression were excluded from the trial. Peripheral blood for TCR sequencing was drawn from every dose cohort at baseline, at cycle 4 day 1 and at cycle 7 day 1. The samples were taken from a phase I, first-in-human, multicenter, open-label dose-escalation trial of ivuxolimab. The trial enrolled adults with locally advanced or metastatic head and neck squamous cell, hepatocellular, melanoma or renal cell carcinoma. Before TCR sequencing, CD4+ T cells and CD8+ T cells were sorted from peripheral blood as separate populations. Paper-wide results and their limitations: After ivuxolimab, CD8+ T cells had more expanded clones than CD4+ T cells on average. Which antigens the clonally expanded peripheral T cells were specific for was not determined. Partial responders in the 0.1-3.0 mg/kg groups had among the lowest normalized peripheral clonal expansion, especially among CD8+ T cells. Low levels of normalized T-cell clonal expansion were also seen in some nonresponding patients. At doses from 0.1 to 3.0 mg/kg, clonal expansion was seen in both CD4+ and CD8+ blood T cells between baseline and week 6.

Genomic DNA was extracted from sorted cells for sequencing of the TCRbeta CDR3 region. TCRbeta CDR3 regions were sequenced using the immunoSEQ Assay. As stored in TCRdb, this immuneACCESS dataset retains in-frame rearrangements with V and J assigned. A fraction of the clones does not appear; measured against another copy, unresolved V genes explain less than half of the discrepancy, and the remainder lacks a known reason. The sample table holds roughly 98,000 clones, of which around 83% were seen once. The top ten hold roughly 1.5% of the sample. This clone was observed a few times. What this receptor recognizes is not known. Base qualities are not recorded, but no much larger clone differs from it by a single base.

The TCR was taken from an adult with an advanced solid tumor such as melanoma, head and neck, liver or kidney cancer. The chain uses TRBV5-6 and TRBJ2-6, with TRBD1 perhaps the D gene, on 6 matching bases. The sequenced sample was CD4+ or CD8+ T cells sorted from blood, obtained in a trial of the OX40 agonist ivuxolimab. The CDR3 protein sequence reads: CASSLVPSGARANVLTF. The nucleotide sequence is TGTGCCAGCAGCTTGGTCCCCTCAGGGGCGAGGGCCAACGTCCTGACTTTC.